Shown below are 6 T cell receptor beta chains from a single sample sequenced in a study of blood T cell repertoires in COVID-19. The table came from immunoSEQ multiplex PCR; TCRdb's copy has only in-frame clones and leaves some out. The top ten hold around 5% of the sample, which has 80,000 to 95,000 clones, 81% seen once. The sample consisted of peripheral blood. The origin of the receptors is an older man with COVID-19, enrolled during active disease.

The V call is TRBV5-1, the J call TRBJ1-3; 9 bases are shared with TRBD1. CDR1 is SGHRS, CDR2 YFSETQ, per germline. The CDR3 is 14 residues long. Losses at the gene ends were 4 bases for V and 7 bases for J; bases not matched to a gene: 6. The CDR3 region is CASSQGTGQNTIYF. The DNA of the CDR3 is TGCGCCAGCAGCCAAGGGACAGGGCAGAACACCATATATTTT. The variable domain in full, with the rest retrieved from reference TRBV5-1 and TRBJ1-3, is KAGVTQTPRYLIKTRGQQVTLSCSPISGHRSVSWYQQTPGQGLQFLFEYFSETQRNKGNFPGRFSGRQFSNSRSEMNVSTLELGDSALYLCASSQGTGQNTIYFGEGSWLTVV.

This chain uses TRBV7-2 with TRBJ2-2; D possibly corresponds to TRBD2 (7 bases). The germline V gene encodes CDR1 SGHTA and CDR2 FQGNSA. Trimming shortened V by 0 bases and J by 0 bases, and 8 bases separated the two germline ends. This CDR3 is 16 amino acids long. CDR3 bases: TGTGCCAGCAGCTTAGCAGGGGGGGCGAACACCGGGGAGCTGTTTTTT. Residues: CASSLAGGANTGELFF.

V gene TRBV5-6 combines with J gene TRBJ2-3; 8 bases match TRBD1. V shed 1 base and J 3 bases; nucleotides not matched to a gene: 4. This CDR3 has 15 amino acids. Per the germline V gene, CDR1 is SGHDT and CDR2 is YYEEEE. The CDR3 region has the DNA TGTGCCAGCAGCTTGCGGACAGGGAGTACAGATACGCAGTATTTT. This encodes CASSLRTGSTDTQYF.

The chain employs TRBV24-1 and TRBJ1-1; maybe TRBD1 (6 bases). Per germline, CDR1 KGHDR and CDR2 SFDVKD. The V and J ends lost 8 bases and 3 bases respectively, with 27 bases between them. This CDR3 contains 18 residues. The CDR3 here is CATTQPSGAKGPDTEAFF. The CDR3 DNA is TGTGCCACCACCCAACCATCAGGGGCCAAGGGGCCCGACACTGAAGCTTTCTTT.

The rearrangement uses TRBV7-3 and TRBJ1-1; 9 bases align to TRBD1. Germline CDR1 reads SGHTA; CDR2 reads FQGTGA. The CDR3 is made up of 16 amino acids. V shed 2 bases and J 7 bases; nucleotides not matched to a gene: 11. The CDR3 sequence: CASSLFPGTGLVEAFF. The CDR3 DNA reads TGTGCCAGCAGCTTATTCCCCGGGACAGGGCTGGTTGAAGCTTTCTTT.

The chain links TRBV7-3 to TRBJ1-6; TRBD1 matches 7 bases. This CDR3 region has 14 residues. Trimming at V came to 3 bases and at J to 7 bases, leaving 3 bases not matched to a gene. Germline loops: CDR1 SGHTA, CDR2 FQGTGA. DNA of the CDR3: TGTGCCAGCAGCTTGGGGGGACAGAATTCACCCCTCCACTTT. As protein: CASSLGGQNSPLHF.